In this sample, the clone carrying this T cell receptor (beta chain) turned up many times. V lost 3 bases to trimming and J lost 0 bases, with 9 bases between them. Germline V gene lookup returns CDR1 SGHTA and CDR2 FQGNSA. The CDR3 spans 15 residues. This sample is part of a study of T-cell reconstitution after alpha-beta-depleted transplantation in children. It was with unique molecular identifiers that the TCRbeta library was prepared. TCRdb re-called the PCR reads with MiXCR, one entry per CDR3 protein. This sample yields approximately 91,000 distinct CDR3 sequences, of which 7% to 10% are seen a single time; 6.9% belongs to the top ten.

The chain has TRBV7-2 and TRBJ1-3; D is uncertain. The sample consisted of PBMCs from the stem cell graft donor, taken from the stem cell graft. The clonotype originates from a human donor who donated a stem cell graft to a child with congenital amegakaryocytic thrombocytopenia. The DNA for the CDR3 is TGTGCCAGCAGCTTCTTAGGATACTCTGGAAACACCATATATTTT. Amino acids: CASSFLGYSGNTIYF.